This T cell receptor (beta chain) came from a study of ipilimumab plus nivolumab after autologous stem cell transplantation. Looking at the study overall: Patients received a median of roughly five ipilimumab and 8 or 9 nivolumab doses. The DLBCL group included primary refractory and relapsed cases.

Patients got ipilimumab 1 mg/kg beginning 14 to 28 days post-transplant. Dosing: nivolumab 3 mg/kg IV, weeks 1, 4, 7, 10, then every two weeks to week 26. The CDR3 is 13 residues long. V was shortened by 0 bases and J by 2 bases, with 5 bases between the two germline ends. Germline loops: CDR1 GTSNPN, CDR2 SVGIG (reference sequence). Profiled with immunoSEQ multiplex PCR; TCRdb holds only in-frame clones, not every one. Of roughly 17,000 clones in the sample, roughly 84% are singletons; the top ten hold 35%. The chain recombines TRBV30 with TRBJ1-3; D gene uncertain. The clonotype was recovered from a male donor with diffuse large B-cell lymphoma. Material: PBMCs, obtained in a trial of ipilimumab plus nivolumab as post-transplant consolidation. DNA for the CDR3: TGTGCCTGGAGTGTGGTACCTGGAAACACCATATATTTT. This codes for CAWSVVPGNTIYF.